The source of this T cell receptor beta chain is a study of blood T cell repertoires in COVID-19. Study-wide background: Samples taken during acute and convalescent COVID-19 were collected in the United States, Italy and Spain. From T cells, B-cell-depleted T cells, or PBMCs came the material, which was cDNA or gDNA.

Germline CDR1 is ENHRY and CDR2 is SYGVKD. CDR3 size: 14 residues. V dropped 2 bases and J dropped 4 bases, with 9 bases sitting between them. Original handling: Reference gene primer amplification yielded estimated nucleated cell counts. Using immunoSEQ multiplex PCR, the repertoire was profiled, and TCRdb retains in-frame clones only, with some absent. V, J and clone size derive from that table, while D and trimming were established from the DNA sequence. The sample lists about 140,000 clones, around 80% occurring once. The specimen was peripheral blood. The J gene is TRBJ1-5, the V gene TRBV10-3, with D perhaps matching TRBD1 (6 bases). The sequence derives from a woman at least 80 years old with active or convalescent COVID-19. In DNA form, the CDR3 reads TGTGCCATCAGTGAGGGGACACCGAATCAGCCCCAGCATTTT. Amino acid sequence: CAISEGTPNQPQHF.